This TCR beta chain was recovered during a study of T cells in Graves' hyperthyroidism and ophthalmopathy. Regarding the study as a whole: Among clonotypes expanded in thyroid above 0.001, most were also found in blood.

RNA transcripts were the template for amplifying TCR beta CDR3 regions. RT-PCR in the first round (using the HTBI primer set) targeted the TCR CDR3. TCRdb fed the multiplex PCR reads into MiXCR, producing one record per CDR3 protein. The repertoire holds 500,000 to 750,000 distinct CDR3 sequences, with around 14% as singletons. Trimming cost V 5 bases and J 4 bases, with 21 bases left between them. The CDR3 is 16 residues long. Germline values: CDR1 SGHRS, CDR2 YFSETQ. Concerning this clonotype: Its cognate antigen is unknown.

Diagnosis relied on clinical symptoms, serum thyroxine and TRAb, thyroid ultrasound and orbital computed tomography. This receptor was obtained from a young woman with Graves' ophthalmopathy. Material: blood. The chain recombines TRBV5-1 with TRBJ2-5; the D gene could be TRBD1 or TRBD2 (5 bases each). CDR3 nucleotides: TGCGCCAGCAGATTCCCGGGACGTGGTGAAGGAGAGACCCAGTACTTC. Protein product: CASRFPGRGEGETQYF.